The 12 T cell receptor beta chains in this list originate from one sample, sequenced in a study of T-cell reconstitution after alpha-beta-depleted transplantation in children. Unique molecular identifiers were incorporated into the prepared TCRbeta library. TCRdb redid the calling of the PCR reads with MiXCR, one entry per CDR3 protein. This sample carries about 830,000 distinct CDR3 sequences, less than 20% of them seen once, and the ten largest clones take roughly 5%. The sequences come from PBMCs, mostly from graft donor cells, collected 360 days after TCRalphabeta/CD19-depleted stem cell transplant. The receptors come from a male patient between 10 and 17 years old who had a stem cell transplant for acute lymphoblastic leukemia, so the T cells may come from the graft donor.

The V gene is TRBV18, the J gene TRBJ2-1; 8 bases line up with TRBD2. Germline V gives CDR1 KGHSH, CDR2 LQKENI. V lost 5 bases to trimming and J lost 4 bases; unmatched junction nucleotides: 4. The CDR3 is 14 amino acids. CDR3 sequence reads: CASSRGLDYNEQFF. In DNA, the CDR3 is TGTGCCAGCTCAAGGGGACTAGATTACAATGAGCAGTTCTTC. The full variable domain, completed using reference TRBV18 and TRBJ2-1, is NAGVMQNPRHLVRRRGQEARLRCSPMKGHSHVYWYRQLPEEGLKFMVYLQKENIIDESGMPKERFSAEFPKEGPSILRIQQVVRGDSAAYFCASSRGLDYNEQFFGPGTRLTVL.

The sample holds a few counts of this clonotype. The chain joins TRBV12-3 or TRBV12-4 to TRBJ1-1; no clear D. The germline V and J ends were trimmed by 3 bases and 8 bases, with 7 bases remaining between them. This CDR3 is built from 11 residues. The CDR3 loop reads CASSLQFEAFF. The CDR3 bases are TGTGCCAGCAGTTTGCAGTTCGAAGCTTTCTTT.

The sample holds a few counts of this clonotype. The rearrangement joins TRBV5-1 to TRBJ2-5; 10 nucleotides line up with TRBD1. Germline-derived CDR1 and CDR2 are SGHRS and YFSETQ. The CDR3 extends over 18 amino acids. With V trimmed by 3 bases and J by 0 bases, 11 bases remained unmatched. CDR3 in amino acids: CASSSQDRGSPDQETQYF. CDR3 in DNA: TGCGCCAGCAGCTCGCAGGACAGGGGGAGTCCGGACCAAGAGACCCAGTACTTC.

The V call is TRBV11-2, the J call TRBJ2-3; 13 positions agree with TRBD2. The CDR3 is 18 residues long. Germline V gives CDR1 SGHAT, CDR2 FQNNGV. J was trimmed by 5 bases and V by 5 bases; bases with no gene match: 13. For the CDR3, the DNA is TGTGCCAGCAGCGCAGAGGGACTAGCGGGAATTTTTAAAGATACGCAGTATTTT. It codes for CASSAEGLAGIFKDTQYF.

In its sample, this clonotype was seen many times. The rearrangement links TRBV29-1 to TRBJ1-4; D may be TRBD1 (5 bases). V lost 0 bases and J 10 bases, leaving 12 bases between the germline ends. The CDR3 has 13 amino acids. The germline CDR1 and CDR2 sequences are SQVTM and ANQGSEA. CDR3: CSVEEGPGGKLFF. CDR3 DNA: TGCAGCGTTGAAGAGGGGCCCGGGGGAAAACTGTTTTTT.

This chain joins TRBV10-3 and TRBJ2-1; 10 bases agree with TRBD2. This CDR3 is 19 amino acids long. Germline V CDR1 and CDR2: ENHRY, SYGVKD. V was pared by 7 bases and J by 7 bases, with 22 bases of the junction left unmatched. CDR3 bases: TGTGCCATCAAGGGTTTAGCGGGAGGAGGCGTCTCGGGGGTGAATGAGCAGTTCTTC. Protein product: CAIKGLAGGGVSGVNEQFF.

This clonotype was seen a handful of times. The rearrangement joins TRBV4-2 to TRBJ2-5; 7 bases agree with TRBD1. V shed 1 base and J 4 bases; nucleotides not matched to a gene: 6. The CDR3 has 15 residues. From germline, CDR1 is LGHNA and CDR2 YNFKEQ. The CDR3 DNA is TGTGCCAGCAGCCAAGGGAGACAGGGCGGAGAGACCCAGTACTTC. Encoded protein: CASSQGRQGGETQYF.

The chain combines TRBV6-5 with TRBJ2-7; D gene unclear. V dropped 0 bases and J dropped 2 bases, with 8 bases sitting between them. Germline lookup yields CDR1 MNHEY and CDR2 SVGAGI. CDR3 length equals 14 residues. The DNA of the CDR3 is TGTGCCAGCAGTTACTCACGATGGCCCTACGAGCAGTACTTC. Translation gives CASSYSRWPYEQYF.

The CDR3 loop is CSARPRLGSYEQYF. CDR3 DNA: TGCAGTGCTAGACCCCGACTGGGCTCCTACGAGCAGTACTTC. The rearrangement uses TRBV20-1 and TRBJ2-7; D not certain. The CDR3 loop spans 14 amino acids. Germline V CDR1 and CDR2: DFQATT, SNEGSKA (reference sequence). V was shortened by 2 bases and J by 0 bases, with 11 bases between the two germline ends.

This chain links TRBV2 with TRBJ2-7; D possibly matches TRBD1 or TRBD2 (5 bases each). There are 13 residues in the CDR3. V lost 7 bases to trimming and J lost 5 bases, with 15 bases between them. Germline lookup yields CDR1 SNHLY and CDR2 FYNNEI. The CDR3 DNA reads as TGTGCCAGCATATTTTCGAGGGACCACGAGCAGTACTTC. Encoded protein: CASIFSRDHEQYF.

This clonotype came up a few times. The CDR3: CSASGAGGGTGELFF. The CDR3, as DNA: TGCAGTGCTAGTGGAGCGGGAGGCGGGACCGGGGAGCTGTTTTTT. The chain is built from TRBV20-1 and TRBJ2-2, with 9 nucleotides matching TRBD2. Per the germline V gene, CDR1 is DFQATT and CDR2 is SNEGSKA (reference sequence). With V trimmed by 3 bases and J by 5 bases, 7 bases remained unmatched. CDR3 length equals 15 residues.

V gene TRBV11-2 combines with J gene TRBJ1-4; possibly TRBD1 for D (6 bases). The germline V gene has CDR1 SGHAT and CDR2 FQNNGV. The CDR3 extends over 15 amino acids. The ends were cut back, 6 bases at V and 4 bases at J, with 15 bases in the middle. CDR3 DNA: TGTGCCAGCAGACCACTGACAGGCATTAATGAAAAACTGTTTTTT. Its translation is CASRPLTGINEKLFF.